This entry describes one T cell receptor beta chain. What it binds is not known. The data were taken from a study of response to subunit inactivated influenza vaccine. Study findings and constraints: Authors suggested that a seasonal influenza vaccination recruits few new T cells each time.

TCRdb re-called the RT-PCR reads with MiXCR, one entry per CDR3 protein. In the table there are hundreds of thousands of distinct CDR3 sequences, 16% of which are singletons. This sequence was found in a man aged 50 to 75 who received an inactivated influenza vaccine. The sample in question was CD4+ T cells sorted from PBMCs, obtained around 2 years after vaccination.

The CDR3 region is CSVRTGTGLTEQYF. Written as DNA, the CDR3 is TGCAGCGTCCGGACCGGGACAGGGTTGACGGAGCAGTACTTC. The chain links TRBV29-1 to TRBJ2-7; 9 bases fit TRBD1. The J segment lost 7 bases and the V segment lost 6 bases, leaving 13 bases of the junction unmatched. Germline CDR1 is SQVTM and CDR2 is ANQGSEA. The CDR3 extends over 14 amino acids.